Below are 4 T cell receptor beta chains sequenced from a single sample in a study of response to subunit inactivated influenza vaccine. TCRdb passed the RT-PCR reads through MiXCR, listing each CDR3 protein once. The repertoire holds roughly 700,000 distinct CDR3 sequences, with more than 11% as singletons. The sequencing here drew on PBMCs from blood, taken 14 days before vaccination. These receptors came from a man over 45 who received an inactivated influenza vaccine.

The sample holds many counts of this clonotype. The CDR3 loop reads CATSDFQPPSGRYNEQFF. DNA for the CDR3: TGTGCCACCAGTGATTTTCAGCCGCCTAGCGGACGATACAATGAGCAGTTCTTC. The chain employs TRBV24-1 and TRBJ2-1; 7 nucleotides align to TRBD2. The CDR3 has 18 residues. The V gene's germline CDR1 is KGHDR and CDR2 SFDVKD. The trim removed 1 base at V and 4 bases at J, leaving 12 bases unmatched.

About this clonotype itself: Because the CDR3's place on the DNA is in doubt, the DNA is left out and the CDR3 is given as listed by TCRdb. The J gene is TRBJ2-2, the V gene TRBV27; TRBD2 is the table's D call, not checked against the DNA. Germline V gives CDR1 MNHEY, CDR2 SMNVEV (reference sequence). Both ends counted, the CDR3 spans 16 residues. CDR3 sequence reads: CASSLIAGGGPGSCFF.

This clonotype has only a few counts. This sequence joins TRBV4-2 and TRBJ2-4, with D tentatively TRBD2 (5 bases). The CDR3 sequence is 15 residues long. Germline CDR1 is LGHNA and CDR2 is YNFKEQ. The V and J ends lost 0 bases and 8 bases respectively, with 14 bases between them. CDR3 loop: CASSQELTSLDIQYF. The CDR3 coding sequence is TGTGCCAGCAGCCAAGAACTCACTAGTCTGGACATTCAGTACTTC.

This clonotype was detected only a few times. The chain combines TRBV6-6 with TRBJ2-1, with 7 bases aligning to TRBD2. Germline V gene data show CDR1 as MNHNY and CDR2 as SVGAGI (reference sequence). The CDR3 is 13 amino acids. Trimming removed 10 bases from V and 4 bases from J; junction bases left unmatched: 7. The CDR3 is CATASGRYNEQFF. The CDR3 region has the DNA TGTGCCACGGCTAGCGGCAGATACAATGAGCAGTTCTTC.